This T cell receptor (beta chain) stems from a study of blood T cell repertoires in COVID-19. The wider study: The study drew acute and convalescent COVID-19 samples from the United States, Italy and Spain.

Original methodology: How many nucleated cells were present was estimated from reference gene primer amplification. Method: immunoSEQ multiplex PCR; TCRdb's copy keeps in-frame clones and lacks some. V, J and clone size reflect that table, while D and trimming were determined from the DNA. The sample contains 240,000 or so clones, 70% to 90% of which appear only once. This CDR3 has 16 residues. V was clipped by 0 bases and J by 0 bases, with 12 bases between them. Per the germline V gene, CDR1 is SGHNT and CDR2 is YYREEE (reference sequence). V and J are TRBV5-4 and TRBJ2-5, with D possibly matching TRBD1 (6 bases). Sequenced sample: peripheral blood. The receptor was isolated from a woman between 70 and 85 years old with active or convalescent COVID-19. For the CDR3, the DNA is TGTGCCAGCAGCTTGGGGGACACCCGAGACCAAGAGACCCAGTACTTC. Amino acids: CASSLGDTRDQETQYF.